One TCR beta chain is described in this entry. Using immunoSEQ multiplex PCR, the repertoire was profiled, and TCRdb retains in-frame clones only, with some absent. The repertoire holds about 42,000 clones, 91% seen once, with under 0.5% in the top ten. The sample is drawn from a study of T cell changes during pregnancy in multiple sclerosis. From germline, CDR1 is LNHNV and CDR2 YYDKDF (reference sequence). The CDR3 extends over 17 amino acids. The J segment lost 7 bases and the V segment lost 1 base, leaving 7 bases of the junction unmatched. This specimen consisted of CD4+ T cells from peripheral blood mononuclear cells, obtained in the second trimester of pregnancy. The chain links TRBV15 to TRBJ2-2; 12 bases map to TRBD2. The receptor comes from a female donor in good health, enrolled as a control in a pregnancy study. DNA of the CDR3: TGTGCCACCAGCAGAGGCCGACTAGCGGGAGAGGGCGGGGAGCTGTTTTTT. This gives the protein CATSRGRLAGEGGELFF.